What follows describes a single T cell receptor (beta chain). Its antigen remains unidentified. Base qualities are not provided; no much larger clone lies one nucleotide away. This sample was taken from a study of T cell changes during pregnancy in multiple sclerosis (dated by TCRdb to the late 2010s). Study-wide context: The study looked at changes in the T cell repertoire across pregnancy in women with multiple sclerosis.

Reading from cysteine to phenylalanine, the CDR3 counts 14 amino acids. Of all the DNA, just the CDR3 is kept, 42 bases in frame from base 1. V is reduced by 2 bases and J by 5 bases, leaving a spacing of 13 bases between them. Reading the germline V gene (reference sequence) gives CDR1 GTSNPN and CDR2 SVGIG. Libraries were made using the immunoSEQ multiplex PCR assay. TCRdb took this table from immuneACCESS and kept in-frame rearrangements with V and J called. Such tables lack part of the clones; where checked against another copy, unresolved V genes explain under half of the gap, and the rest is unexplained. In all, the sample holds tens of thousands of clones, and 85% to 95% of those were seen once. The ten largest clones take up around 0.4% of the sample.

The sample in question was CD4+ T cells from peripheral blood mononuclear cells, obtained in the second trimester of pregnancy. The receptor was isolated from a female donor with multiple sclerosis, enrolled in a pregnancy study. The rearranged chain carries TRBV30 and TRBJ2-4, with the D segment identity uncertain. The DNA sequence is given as TGTGCCTGGAGTTCCAAGCTCCCCCAAAACATTCAGTACTTC. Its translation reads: CAWSSKLPQNIQYF.